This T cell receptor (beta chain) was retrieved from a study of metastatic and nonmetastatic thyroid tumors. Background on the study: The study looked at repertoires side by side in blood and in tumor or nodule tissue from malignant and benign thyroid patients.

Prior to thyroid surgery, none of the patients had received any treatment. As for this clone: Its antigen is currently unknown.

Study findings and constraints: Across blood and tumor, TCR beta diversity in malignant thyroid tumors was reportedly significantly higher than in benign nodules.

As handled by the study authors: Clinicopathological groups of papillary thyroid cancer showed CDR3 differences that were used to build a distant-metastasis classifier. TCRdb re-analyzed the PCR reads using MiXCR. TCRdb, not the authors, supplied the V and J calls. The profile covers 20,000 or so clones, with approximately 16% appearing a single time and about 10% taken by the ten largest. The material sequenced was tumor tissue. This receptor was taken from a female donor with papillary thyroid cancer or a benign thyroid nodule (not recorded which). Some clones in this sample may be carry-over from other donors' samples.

The CDR3 region is CAWIVWGIQNEKLFF. CDR3 sequence (DNA): TGTGCCTGGATTGTTTGGGGCATACAAAATGAAAAACTGTTTTTT. The rearrangement joins TRBV30 to TRBJ1-4; D is perhaps TRBD1 (5 bases). The germline CDR1 and CDR2 sequences are GTSNPN and SVGIG (reference sequence). Deletions cut 4 bases from V and 5 bases from J, with 17 bases between. CDR3 length equals 15 residues.